Following are 30 T cell receptor beta chains from one sample sequenced in a study of cytomegalovirus exposure and HLA in healthy donors. Primers for the PCR totalled 60 Vbeta and 13 Jbeta. Assay used: immunoSEQ multiplex PCR; TCRdb lists only in-frame clones, some missing. The table records 150,000 to 200,000 clones, around 80% of them present only once. Sequencing was carried out using PBMCs. These receptors were taken from a woman aged 30 to 39 in good health and CMV-seropositive.

This rearrangement joins TRBV7-2 to TRBJ2-3; 8 nucleotides line up with TRBD1. The CDR3 extends over 14 amino acids. The trim removed 1 base at V and 5 bases at J, leaving 2 bases unmatched. Per the germline V gene, CDR1 is SGHTA and CDR2 is FQGNSA. The CDR3 here is CASSLGTGGDTQYF. The CDR3, as DNA: TGTGCCAGCAGCTTAGGCACAGGGGGAGATACGCAGTATTTT. Complete variable domain (other parts from reference TRBV7-2 and TRBJ2-3): GAGVSQSPSNKVTEKGKDVELRCDPISGHTALYWYRQSLGQGLEFLIYFQGNSAPDKSGLPSDRFSAERTGGSVSTLTIQRTQQEDSAVYLCASSLGTGGDTQYFGPGTRLTVL.

The chain carries TRBV4-2 and TRBJ2-7; 9 bases map to TRBD2. Germline CDR1 and CDR2: LGHNA and YNFKEQ. V was pared by 7 bases and J by 4 bases, with 8 bases of the junction left unmatched. This CDR3 is built from 14 residues. The CDR3 bases are TGTGCCAGCACCACCGCGGGGGGGGTATACGAGCAGTACTTC. It codes for CASTTAGGVYEQYF.

With respect to this clone: Different DNA sequences within this sample yield the same CDR3. The J gene is TRBJ2-2, the V gene TRBV5-1; TRBD1 might be the D (5 bases). The germline V gene encodes CDR1 SGHRS and CDR2 YFSETQ. The CDR3 consists of 13 residues. The V gene lost 2 bases and the J gene lost 3 bases, with 5 bases spanning the gap. In nucleotides, the CDR3 is TGCGCCAGCAGCTTAGGGGACACCGGGGAGCTGTTTTTT. Translated: CASSLGDTGELFF.

This clone was counted a single time. This sequence joins TRBV5-6 and TRBJ1-4; 8 positions agree with TRBD1. V was pared by 4 bases and J by 8 bases, with 10 bases of the junction left unmatched. Germline lookup yields CDR1 SGHDT and CDR2 YYEEEE. This CDR3 is built from 15 residues. CDR3 amino acids: CASSPTGTGGEKLFF. CDR3 bases: TGTGCCAGCAGCCCCACCGGGACAGGAGGCGAAAAACTGTTTTTT.

This clone was recorded only once. The V and J genes are TRBV11-2 and TRBJ1-5; D is uncertain. The germline CDR1 and CDR2 sequences are SGHAT and FQNNGV. Trimming took 1 base from V and 2 from J, leaving 12 bases between them. The CDR3 totals 16 residues. DNA of the CDR3: TGTGCCAGCAGCTTAGGGCAGAGGGTACGCAATCAGCCCCAGCATTTT. This codes for CASSLGQRVRNQPQHF.

This chain's CDR3 is CASRMTGSSYEQYF. CDR3 coding DNA: TGTGCCAGCAGAATGACGGGAAGCTCCTACGAGCAGTACTTC. The chain recombines TRBV2 with TRBJ2-7; weak D call: TRBD2 (5 bases). Trimming stripped 6 bases from V and 0 bases from J, with 12 bases between. This CDR3 contains 14 residues. Germline V gene lookup returns CDR1 SNHLY and CDR2 FYNNEI.

The genes are TRBV19 and TRBJ2-7; a possible D gene is TRBD2 (5 bases). The CDR3 is 15 amino acids. Trimming left V 5 bases short and J 0 bases short, with 14 bases between. CDR1 and CDR2 from the germline V gene are LNHDA and SQIVND (reference sequence). CDR3 sequence (DNA): TGTGCCAGTAGTCTCGCGGGCAGCCTCTCCTACGAGCAGTACTTC. It specifies CASSLAGSLSYEQYF.

The CDR3 DNA reads TGTGCCAGTACCCCAAGTGTAGCGGGGAACAATGAGCAGTTCTTC. Its protein product is CASTPSVAGNNEQFF. This chain joins TRBV19 and TRBJ2-1; 8 nucleotides agree with TRBD2. The V and J ends lost 7 bases and 5 bases, in that order; junction bases with no gene match: 10. Germline-derived CDR1 and CDR2 are LNHDA and SQIVND (reference sequence). This CDR3 contains 15 residues.

V usage is TRBV15 and J usage is TRBJ1-2; tentatively, D is TRBD1 (5 bases). CDR1 and CDR2 from the germline V gene are LNHNV and YYDKDF (reference sequence). The V end lost 8 bases, the J end lost 5 bases, and 21 bases lay between the germline ends. CDR3 length: 15 amino acids. CDR3 loop: CATQLNRQSRYGYTF. CDR3 nucleotides: TGTGCCACCCAACTTAACCGACAGTCGAGATATGGCTACACCTTC. Using reference TRBV15 and TRBJ1-2 for the parts outside the CDR3, the full variable domain is DAMVIQNPRYQVTQFGKPVTLSCSQTLNHNVMYWYQQKSSQAPKLLFHYYDKDFNNEADTPDNFQSRRPNTSFCFLDIRSPGLGDTAMYLCATQLNRQSRYGYTFGSGTRLTVV.

This clone was counted a few times. This chain links TRBV6-5 with TRBJ1-4; possibly TRBD1 for D (6 bases). The germline gives CDR1 MNHEY, CDR2 SVGAGI. This CDR3 region has 14 residues. V lost 5 bases and J lost 8, with 15 bases in between. In nucleotides, the CDR3 is TGTGCCAGCAGTAAACAGGGATGGGAGGAAAAACTGTTTTTT. Its translation: CASSKQGWEEKLFF.

CDR3 DNA sequence: TGTGCTAGTGGTATCGGGACAGGGATGAATGCTTTCTTT. This gives the protein CASGIGTGMNAFF. J is TRBJ1-1 and V is TRBV12-5; 9 bases agree with TRBD1. Germline CDR1 is LGHNT and CDR2 is FRNRAP. This CDR3 has 13 amino acids. J was trimmed by 11 bases and V by 5 bases; bases with no gene match: 9.

This clone was detected only a few times. The CDR3 DNA follows: TGCGCCAGCACGGGAGCTGATACGCAGTATTTT. Translated: CASTGADTQYF. J is TRBJ2-3 and V is TRBV5-1; tentative D call: TRBD2 (6 bases). Trimming left V 6 bases short and J 6 bases short, with 8 bases between. CDR1 is SGHRS and CDR2 is YFSETQ in the germline V gene. This CDR3 has 11 amino acids.

The V call is TRBV28, the J call TRBJ2-5; weak D call: TRBD1 (5 bases). The J call is uncertain, as TRBJ2-7 better fits the DNA end. The length of the CDR3 is 14 residues. Germline CDR1 MDHEN, CDR2 SYDVKM. The CDR3 sequence is CASSRGTRVDEQYF. CDR3 in DNA: TGTGCCAGCAGTCGAGGTACCAGGGTCGACGAGCAGTACTTC.

Written as DNA, the CDR3 is TGTGCCAGCAGTCCCATAGCGGGGTATAACACCGGGGAGCTGTTTTTT. Translating it yields CASSPIAGYNTGELFF. The genes are TRBV27 and TRBJ2-2, with 8 bases matching TRBD2. Germline CDR1 reads MNHEY; CDR2 reads SMNVEV (reference sequence). The CDR3 length is 16 residues. J lost 2 bases, V lost 5 bases, and 7 bases had no gene match.

The rearrangement joins TRBV10-3 to TRBJ2-2, with D hard to call. Germline assignment: CDR1 ENHRY and CDR2 SYGVKD. The CDR3 runs to 13 residues. V shed 2 bases and J shed 5 bases, with 6 bases lying between them. The CDR3 bases are TGTGCCATCAGTGAGGGAGTGACCGGGGAGCTGTTTTTT. Translation: CAISEGVTGELFF.

This chain joins TRBV6-1 and TRBJ1-3; the D is unclear. In germline, CDR1 is MNHNS, CDR2 SASEGT. The ends were cut back, 3 bases at V and 4 bases at J, with 4 bases in the middle. The CDR3 has 12 residues. As DNA, the CDR3 is TGTGCCAGCAGTGACCTCGGAAACACCATATATTTT. Amino acids: CASSDLGNTIYF.

This clone was recorded once. This sequence joins TRBV7-5 and TRBJ1-6; the DNA was not compared with TRBD1, the D call given in the table. TRBV7-5 is a documented pseudogene. CDR3 length equals 16 residues. CDR3: CARSLTNRQGDSPLHF. The CDR3 DNA is TGTGCCAGAAGCTTAACGAATCGACAGGGCGATTCACCCCTCCACTTT.

The rearrangement links TRBV11-2 to TRBJ1-2; 10 bases line up with TRBD1. This CDR3 contains 15 residues. CDR1 SGHAT and CDR2 FQNNGV come from the germline V gene. V gave up 4 bases and J gave up 6 bases; unmatched junction bases: 8. Here the CDR3 DNA reads TGTGCCAGCAGCTCTCGACAGGGGGCACGGCATGGCTACACCTTC. Translation: CASSSRQGARHGYTF.

This sequence joins TRBV4-2 and TRBJ2-1, with 9 nucleotides matching TRBD2. This CDR3 comprises 16 residues. Germline values: CDR1 LGHNA, CDR2 YNFKEQ. Unmatched junction bases numbered 5, after V lost 0 bases and J lost 5 bases. The CDR3 protein is CASSQDSSGGHNEQFF. CDR3 DNA: TGTGCCAGCAGCCAAGATTCGAGCGGGGGGCACAATGAGCAGTTCTTC.

CDR3 loop: CASSYNDWGNQPQHF. CDR3 sequence (DNA): TGTGCCAGCAGTTACAACGACTGGGGCAATCAGCCCCAGCATTTT. This rearrangement joins TRBV6-5 to TRBJ1-5; D gene uncertain. V was clipped by 2 bases and J by 2 bases, with 10 bases between them. The CDR3 is made up of 15 amino acids. Germline V CDR1 and CDR2: MNHEY, SVGAGI.

The chain has TRBV5-1 and TRBJ2-2; 7 bases are shared with TRBD1. This CDR3 comprises 15 residues. Germline lookup yields CDR1 SGHRS and CDR2 YFSETQ. V shed 7 bases and J 3 bases; nucleotides not matched to a gene: 9. CDR3 nucleotides: TGCGCCAGCCACAGGGGCGCCGGGGACACCGGGGAGCTGTTTTTT. This codes for CASHRGAGDTGELFF.

The chain employs TRBV7-2 and TRBJ2-5; 7 bases map to TRBD2. V dropped 5 bases and J dropped 2; count of bases not matched to a gene: 5. CDR1 SGHTA and CDR2 FQGNSA come from the germline V gene. The length of the CDR3 is 14 residues. DNA of the CDR3: TGTGCCAGCAGCCCCTGGACTAGTCAAGAGACCCAGTACTTC. Its translation: CASSPWTSQETQYF.

The chain is built from TRBV19 and TRBJ1-1; 8 positions match TRBD1. CDR3 length: 15 amino acids. CDR1 is LNHDA and CDR2 is SQIVND in the germline V gene (reference sequence). With V trimmed by 5 bases and J by 4 bases, 9 bases remained unmatched. CDR3 amino acids: CASSWARGRGTEAFF. The CDR3 region has the DNA TGTGCCAGTAGTTGGGCCAGGGGGCGCGGCACTGAAGCTTTCTTT.

This chain uses TRBV30 with TRBJ2-2; D is ambiguous. Germline values: CDR1 GTSNPN, CDR2 SVGIG (reference sequence). CDR3 size: 11 residues. The ends were cut back, 5 bases at V and 3 bases at J, with 4 bases in the middle. CDR3 DNA sequence: TGTGCCTGGTCGGACACCGGGGAGCTGTTTTTT. Its protein is CAWSDTGELFF.

V is TRBV6-6 and J is TRBJ1-6; no firm D call. Germline V gene lookup returns CDR1 MNHNY and CDR2 SVGAGI (reference sequence). The CDR3 is 15 amino acids. V was trimmed by 6 bases and J by 7 bases, leaving 16 bases between them. CDR3 protein: CASRALTPLNSPLHF. The CDR3 bases are TGTGCCAGCAGAGCCCTAACCCCCTTAAATTCACCCCTCCACTTT.

This chain links TRBV6-4 with TRBJ2-3; D possibly corresponds to TRBD2 (5 bases). Per germline, CDR1 MRHNA and CDR2 SNTAGT. The CDR3 runs to 14 residues. V gave up 2 bases and J gave up 4 bases, with 10 bases separating them. The CDR3: CASSDEWGADTQYF. CDR3 coding DNA: TGTGCCAGCAGTGACGAGTGGGGAGCAGATACGCAGTATTTT.

This clone was detected a few times. V is TRBV4-2 and J is TRBJ1-3; TRBD1 might be the D (5 bases). The CDR3 loop spans 14 amino acids. CDR1 is LGHNA and CDR2 is YNFKEQ in the germline V gene. Trimming removed 5 bases at V and 4 bases at J, with 12 bases between. The chain's CDR3 is CASSSWQGGNTIYF. The CDR3 region has the DNA TGTGCCAGCAGCTCTTGGCAGGGAGGAAACACCATATATTTT.

This clone was detected only a few times. V and J are TRBV7-3 and TRBJ1-2, with D possibly TRBD1 on 5 matching bases. The CDR3 length is 16 residues. Germline values: CDR1 SGHTA, CDR2 FQGTGA. Trimming cost V 1 base and J 2 bases, with 14 bases left between them. CDR3 protein: CASSLSGREGNYGYTF. In DNA, the CDR3 is TGTGCCAGCAGCTTAAGCGGTCGGGAGGGGAACTATGGCTACACCTTC.

The chain recombines TRBV7-9 with TRBJ1-1; D possibly corresponds to TRBD1 (5 bases). From germline, CDR1 is SEHNR and CDR2 FQNEAQ (reference sequence). CDR3 length: 14 amino acids. V shed 1 base and J shed 4 bases, with 10 bases lying between them. Here the CDR3 DNA reads TGTGCCAGCAGCTTAGTAGGTAGGGGCACTGAAGCTTTCTTT. Amino acid sequence: CASSLVGRGTEAFF.

The chain has TRBV4-2 and TRBJ1-6, with D unresolved. CDR1 and CDR2 (germline): LGHNA, YNFKEQ. V dropped 0 bases and J dropped 8 bases, with 8 bases sitting between them. The CDR3 is made up of 14 amino acids. The CDR3 reads CASSQDVGYSPLHF. Written as DNA, the CDR3 is TGTGCCAGCAGCCAAGATGTCGGGTATTCACCCCTCCACTTT.